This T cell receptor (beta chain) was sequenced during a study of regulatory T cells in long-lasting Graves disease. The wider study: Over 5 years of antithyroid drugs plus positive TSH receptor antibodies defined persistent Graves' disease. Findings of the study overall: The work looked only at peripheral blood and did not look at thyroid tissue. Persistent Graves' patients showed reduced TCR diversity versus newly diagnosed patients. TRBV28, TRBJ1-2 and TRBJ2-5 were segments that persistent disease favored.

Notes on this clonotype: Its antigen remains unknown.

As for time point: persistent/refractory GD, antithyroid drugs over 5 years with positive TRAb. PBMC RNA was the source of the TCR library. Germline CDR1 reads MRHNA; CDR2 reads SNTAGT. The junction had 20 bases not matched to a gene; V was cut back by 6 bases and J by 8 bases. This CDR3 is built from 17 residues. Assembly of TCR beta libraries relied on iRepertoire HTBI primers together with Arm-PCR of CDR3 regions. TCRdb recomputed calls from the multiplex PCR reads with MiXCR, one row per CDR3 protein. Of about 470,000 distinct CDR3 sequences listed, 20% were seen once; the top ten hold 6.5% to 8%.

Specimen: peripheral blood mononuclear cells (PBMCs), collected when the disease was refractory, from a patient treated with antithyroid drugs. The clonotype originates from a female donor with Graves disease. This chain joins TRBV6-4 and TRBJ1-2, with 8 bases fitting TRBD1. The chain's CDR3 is CASSTGQGNVALGGYTF. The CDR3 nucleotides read TGTGCCAGCAGCACTGGACAGGGAAATGTTGCTTTGGGGGGCTACACCTTC.